This entry lists 9 T cell receptor beta chains sequenced from one sample in a study of T-cell memory formation after mild COVID-19. TCRdb re-analysed the 5' RACE reads in MiXCR, keeping a single row per CDR3 protein. The sample yields about 180,000 distinct CDR3 sequences, less than 20% seen once. Specimen: PBMCs or a T cell subset sorted from them (not recorded which). These receptors came from a young man who had mild COVID-19 (a few samples of this study predate the infection). Cell type and time point are not known.

The rearrangement links TRBV3-1 to TRBJ1-2, with D maybe TRBD1 (5 bases). Germline loops: CDR1 LGHDT, CDR2 YNNKEL (reference sequence). The V end lost 3 bases, the J end lost 1 base, and 15 bases lay between the germline ends. The CDR3 contains 16 residues. The chain's CDR3 is CASSQVRGSGNYGYTF. In DNA form, the CDR3 reads TGTGCCAGCAGCCAGGTCCGGGGGTCGGGTAACTATGGCTACACCTTC.

CDR3 DNA: TGTGCCAGCAGTGAAGGCCTGGAACAAATTCAGTACTTC. As protein: CASSEGLEQIQYF. The V call is TRBV2, the J call TRBJ2-4; no clear D gene. There are 13 residues in the CDR3. Germline V gives CDR1 SNHLY, CDR2 FYNNEI. V lost 1 base, J lost 10 bases, and 11 bases lay in between.

This clonotype was counted at least ten times. The V and J genes are TRBV28 and TRBJ1-2, with 7 bases matching TRBD1. The CDR3 runs 13 residues. V lost 5 bases and J lost 2; bases outside the gene matches: 2. Germline lookup yields CDR1 MDHEN and CDR2 SYDVKM. CDR3 coding DNA: TGTGCCAGCAGTGAGGGACAGAACTATGGCTACACCTTC. This codes for CASSEGQNYGYTF.

This clonotype was seen only a few times. This chain joins TRBV28 and TRBJ1-2; D possibly corresponds to TRBD1 (5 bases). There are 12 residues in the CDR3. Per germline, CDR1 MDHEN and CDR2 SYDVKM. V lost 7 bases and J lost 5, with 11 bases in between. DNA of the CDR3: TGTGCCAGCACCGTTGGGGGTTATGGCTACACCTTC. Residues: CASTVGGYGYTF.

This clonotype has just a few counts. The CDR3, as DNA: TGTGCCACCAGTGATCCGCTGGGGGGAGTAGATACGCAGTATTTT. Amino acids: CATSDPLGGVDTQYF. The rearrangement joins TRBV24-1 to TRBJ2-3; a weak D match, TRBD2 (6 bases). Germline V gene lookup returns CDR1 KGHDR and CDR2 SFDVKD. V lost 3 bases and J lost 5, with 14 bases in between. The CDR3 loop spans 15 amino acids.

The sample holds a few counts of this clonotype. The rearrangement uses TRBV5-1 and TRBJ1-4; TRBD1 is a possible D gene (5 bases). Germline V gene sequence: CDR1 SGHRS, CDR2 YFSETQ. CDR3 length equals 17 residues. Trimming left V 3 bases short and J 8 bases short, with 23 bases between. The CDR3 sequence is CASSSRTGTNRPEKLFF. Written as DNA, the CDR3 is TGCGCCAGCAGCTCGAGAACCGGGACCAATCGCCCGGAAAAACTGTTTTTT. The complete variable domain, with remaining parts taken from reference TRBV5-1 and TRBJ1-4, reads KAGVTQTPRYLIKTRGQQVTLSCSPISGHRSVSWYQQTPGQGLQFLFEYFSETQRNKGNFPGRFSGRQFSNSRSEMNVSTLELGDSALYLCASSSRTGTNRPEKLFFGSGTQLSVL.

This clonotype was seen repeatedly, ten times or more. This chain links TRBV7-3 with TRBJ2-3, with D possibly being TRBD1 or TRBD2 (5 bases each). Trimming removed 3 bases at V and 3 bases at J, with 13 bases between. Germline values: CDR1 SGHTA, CDR2 FQGTGA. The CDR3 extends over 15 amino acids. The CDR3 bases are TGTGCCAGCAGCTTGTCGGGGCACCGTACAGATACGCAGTATTTT. It codes for CASSLSGHRTDTQYF.

This clonotype was seen a handful of times. The J gene is TRBJ2-5, the V gene TRBV18; tentatively, D is TRBD2 (6 bases). This CDR3 is 14 amino acids long. Trimming shortened V by 0 bases and J by 5 bases, and 10 bases separated the two germline ends. Per the germline V gene, CDR1 is KGHSH and CDR2 is LQKENI. This CDR3 reads CASSPPGGSETQYF. In DNA form, the CDR3 reads TGTGCCAGCTCACCACCTGGGGGGTCGGAGACCCAGTACTTC. The entire variable domain, with the rest obtained from reference TRBV18 and TRBJ2-5, is as follows: NAGVMQNPRHLVRRRGQEARLRCSPMKGHSHVYWYRQLPEEGLKFMVYLQKENIIDESGMPKERFSAEFPKEGPSILRIQQVVRGDSAAYFCASSPPGGSETQYFGPGTRLLVL.

The sample holds a few counts of this clonotype. J is TRBJ1-5 and V is TRBV20-1; possible D gene TRBD1, 5 bases. Deletions cut 0 bases from V and 7 bases from J, with 10 bases between. Looked up from germline, CDR1 is DFQATT and CDR2 is SNEGSKA (reference sequence). This CDR3 spans 13 amino acids. The CDR3 is CSARDSGEQPQHF. As DNA, the CDR3 is TGCAGTGCTAGAGATTCGGGGGAACAGCCCCAGCATTTT.